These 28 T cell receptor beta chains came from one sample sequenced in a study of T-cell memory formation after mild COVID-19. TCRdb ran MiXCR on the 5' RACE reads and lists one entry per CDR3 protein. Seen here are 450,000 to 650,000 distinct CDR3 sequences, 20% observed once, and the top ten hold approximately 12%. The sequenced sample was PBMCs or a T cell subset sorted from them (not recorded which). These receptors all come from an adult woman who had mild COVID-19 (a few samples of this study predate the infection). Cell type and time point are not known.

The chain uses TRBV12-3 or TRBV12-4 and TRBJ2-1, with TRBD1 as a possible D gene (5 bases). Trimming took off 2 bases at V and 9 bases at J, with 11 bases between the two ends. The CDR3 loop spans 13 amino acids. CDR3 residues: CASSLRGEAEQFF. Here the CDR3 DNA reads TGTGCCAGCAGTTTAAGGGGCGAAGCTGAGCAGTTCTTC.

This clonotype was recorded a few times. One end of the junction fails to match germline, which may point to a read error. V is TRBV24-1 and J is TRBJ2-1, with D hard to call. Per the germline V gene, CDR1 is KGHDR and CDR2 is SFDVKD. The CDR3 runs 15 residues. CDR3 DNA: TGTGCCACCAGTGATTGGCAGAGCTCCTACACTGAGCAGTTCTTC. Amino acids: CATSDWQSSYTEQFF.

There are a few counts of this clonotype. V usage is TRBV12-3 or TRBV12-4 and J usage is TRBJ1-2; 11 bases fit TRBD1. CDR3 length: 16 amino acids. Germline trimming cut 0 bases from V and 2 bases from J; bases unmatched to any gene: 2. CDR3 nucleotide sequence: TGTGCCAGCAGTTTAGCTGGGACAGGGGGGAACTATGGCTACACCTTC. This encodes CASSLAGTGGNYGYTF.

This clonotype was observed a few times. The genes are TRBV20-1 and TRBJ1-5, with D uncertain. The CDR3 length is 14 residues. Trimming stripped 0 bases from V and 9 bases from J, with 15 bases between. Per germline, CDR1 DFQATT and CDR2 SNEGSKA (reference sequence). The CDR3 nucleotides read TGCAGTGCTAGAGATCTCCCCGGGAACGGGCCCCAGCATTTT. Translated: CSARDLPGNGPQHF.

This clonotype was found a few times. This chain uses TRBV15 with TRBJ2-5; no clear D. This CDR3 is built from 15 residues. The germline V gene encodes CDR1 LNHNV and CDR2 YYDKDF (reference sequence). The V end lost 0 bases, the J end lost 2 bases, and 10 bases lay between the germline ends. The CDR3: CATSRDSAVQETQYF. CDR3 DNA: TGTGCCACCAGCAGAGATTCGGCAGTTCAAGAGACCCAGTACTTC.

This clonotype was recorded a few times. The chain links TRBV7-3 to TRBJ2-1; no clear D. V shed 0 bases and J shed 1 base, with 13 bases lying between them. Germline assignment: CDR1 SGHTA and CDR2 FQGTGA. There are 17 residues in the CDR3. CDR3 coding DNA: TGTGCCAGCAGCTTAACGTCTTGGCTGGGATCCTACAATGAGCAGTTCTTC. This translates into CASSLTSWLGSYNEQFF. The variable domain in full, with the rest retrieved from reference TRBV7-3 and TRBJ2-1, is GAGVSQTPSNKVTEKGKYVELRCDPISGHTALYWYRQSLGQGPEFLIYFQGTGAADDSGLPNDRFFAVRPEGSVSTLKIQRTERGDSAVYLCASSLTSWLGSYNEQFFGPGTRLTVL.

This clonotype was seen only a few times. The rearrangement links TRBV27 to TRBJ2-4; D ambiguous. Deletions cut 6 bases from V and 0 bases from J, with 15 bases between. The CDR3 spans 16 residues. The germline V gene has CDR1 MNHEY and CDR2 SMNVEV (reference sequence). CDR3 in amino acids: CASSRDDRLAKNIQYF. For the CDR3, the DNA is TGTGCCAGCAGCCGTGACGATCGGCTAGCCAAAAACATTCAGTACTTC.

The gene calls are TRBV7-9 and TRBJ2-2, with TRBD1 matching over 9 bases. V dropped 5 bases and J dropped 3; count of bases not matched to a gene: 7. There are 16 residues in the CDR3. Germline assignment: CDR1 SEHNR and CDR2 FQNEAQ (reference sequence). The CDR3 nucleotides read TGTGCCAGCAGCGTTCGGGACAGGGCGGACACCGGGGAGCTGTTTTTT. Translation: CASSVRDRADTGELFF.

Written as DNA, the CDR3 is TGTGCCAGCAGCTTAGTCGGAGCGGGCTTCTACGAGCAGTACTTC. Protein: CASSLVGAGFYEQYF. The chain joins TRBV7-2 to TRBJ2-7; a possible D gene is TRBD2 (6 bases). CDR3 length: 15 amino acids. The germline gives CDR1 SGHTA, CDR2 FQGNSA. Trimming shortened V by 1 base and J by 3 bases, and 13 bases separated the two germline ends.

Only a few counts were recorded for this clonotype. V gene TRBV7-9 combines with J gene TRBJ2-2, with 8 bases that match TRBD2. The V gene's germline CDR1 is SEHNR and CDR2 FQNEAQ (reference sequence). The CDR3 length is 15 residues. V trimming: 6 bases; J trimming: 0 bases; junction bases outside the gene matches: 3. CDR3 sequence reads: CASRLSGANTGELFF. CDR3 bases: TGTGCCAGCAGACTTAGCGGGGCGAACACCGGGGAGCTGTTTTTT.

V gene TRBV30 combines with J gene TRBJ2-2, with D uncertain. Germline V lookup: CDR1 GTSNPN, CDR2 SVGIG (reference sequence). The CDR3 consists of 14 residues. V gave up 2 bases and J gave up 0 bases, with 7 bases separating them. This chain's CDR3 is CAWSIGTNTGELFF. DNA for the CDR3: TGTGCCTGGAGTATAGGGACGAACACCGGGGAGCTGTTTTTT. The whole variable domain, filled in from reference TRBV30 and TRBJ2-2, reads SQTIHQWPATLVQPVGSPLSLECTVEGTSNPNLYWYRQAAGRGLQLLFYSVGIGQISSEVPQNLSASRPQDRQFILSSKKLLLSDSGFYLCAWSIGTNTGELFFGEGSRLTVL.

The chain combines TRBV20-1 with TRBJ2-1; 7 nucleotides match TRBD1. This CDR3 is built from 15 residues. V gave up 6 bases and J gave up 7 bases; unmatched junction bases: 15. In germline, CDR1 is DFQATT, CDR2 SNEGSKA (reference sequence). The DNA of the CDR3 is TGCAGTGCAGACCACTACAGGGGTGTGGGGAATGAGCAGTTCTTC. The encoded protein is CSADHYRGVGNEQFF.

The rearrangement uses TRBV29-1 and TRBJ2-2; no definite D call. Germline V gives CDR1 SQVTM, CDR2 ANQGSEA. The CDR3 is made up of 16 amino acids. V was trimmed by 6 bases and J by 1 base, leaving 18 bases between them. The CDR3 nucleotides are TGCAGCGTGGCACCGGGTCCGCGTGGGAACACCGGGGAGCTGTTTTTT. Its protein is CSVAPGPRGNTGELFF.

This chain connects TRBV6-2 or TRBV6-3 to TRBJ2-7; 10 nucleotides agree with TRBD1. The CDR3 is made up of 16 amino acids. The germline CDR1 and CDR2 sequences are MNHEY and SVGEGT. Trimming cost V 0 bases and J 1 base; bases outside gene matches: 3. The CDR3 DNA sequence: TGTGCCAGCAGTTACTCGTGGGACAGGGGTTCCTACGAGCAGTACTTC. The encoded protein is CASSYSWDRGSYEQYF.

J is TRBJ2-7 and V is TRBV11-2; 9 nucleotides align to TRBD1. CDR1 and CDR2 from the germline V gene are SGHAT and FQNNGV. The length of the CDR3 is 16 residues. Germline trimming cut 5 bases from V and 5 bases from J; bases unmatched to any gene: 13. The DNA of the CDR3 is TGTGCCAGCAGCCCCAGCCTACAGGGGGCTCTGGACGAGCAGTACTTC. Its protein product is CASSPSLQGALDEQYF.

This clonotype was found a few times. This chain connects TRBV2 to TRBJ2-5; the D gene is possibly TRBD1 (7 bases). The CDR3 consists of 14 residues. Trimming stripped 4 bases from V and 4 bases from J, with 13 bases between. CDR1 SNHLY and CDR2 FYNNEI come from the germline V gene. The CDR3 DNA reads TGTGCCAGCAGTGGAGTGCAGGGGGGAGAGACCCAGTACTTC. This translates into CASSGVQGGETQYF.

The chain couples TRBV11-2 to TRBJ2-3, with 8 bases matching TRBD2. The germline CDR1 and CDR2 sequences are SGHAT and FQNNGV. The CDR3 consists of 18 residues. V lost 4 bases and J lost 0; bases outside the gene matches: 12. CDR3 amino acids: CASSSPGGAGFSTDTQYF. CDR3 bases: TGTGCCAGCAGCTCGCCCGGGGGGGCGGGCTTTAGCACAGATACGCAGTATTTT.

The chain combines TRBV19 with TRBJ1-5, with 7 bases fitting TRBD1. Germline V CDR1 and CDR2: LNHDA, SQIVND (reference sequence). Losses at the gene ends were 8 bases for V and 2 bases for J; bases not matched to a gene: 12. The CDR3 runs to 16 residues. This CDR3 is CASRATGTVGNQPQHF. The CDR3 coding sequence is TGTGCCAGTCGGGCCACCGGGACAGTCGGCAATCAGCCCCAGCATTTT. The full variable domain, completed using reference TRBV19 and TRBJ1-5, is DGGITQSPKYLFRKEGQNVTLSCEQNLNHDAMYWYRQDPGQGLRLIYYSQIVNDFQKGDIAEGYSVSREKKESFPLTVTSAQKNPTAFYLCASRATGTVGNQPQHFGDGTRLSIL.

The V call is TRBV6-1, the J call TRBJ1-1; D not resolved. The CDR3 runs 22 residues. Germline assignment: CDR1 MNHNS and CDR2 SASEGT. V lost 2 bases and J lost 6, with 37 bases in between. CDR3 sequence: CASSEYRLSLSYRLPIKAEAFF. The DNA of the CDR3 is TGTGCCAGCAGTGAATATCGACTATCCCTATCCTACCGCCTACCAATTAAGGCTGAAGCTTTCTTT.

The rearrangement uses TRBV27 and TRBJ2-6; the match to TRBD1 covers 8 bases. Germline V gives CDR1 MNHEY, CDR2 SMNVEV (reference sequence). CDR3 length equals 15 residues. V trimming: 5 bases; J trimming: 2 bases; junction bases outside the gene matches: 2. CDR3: CASSQQGAGANVLTF. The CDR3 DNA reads TGTGCCAGCAGTCAACAGGGGGCTGGGGCCAACGTCCTGACTTTC.

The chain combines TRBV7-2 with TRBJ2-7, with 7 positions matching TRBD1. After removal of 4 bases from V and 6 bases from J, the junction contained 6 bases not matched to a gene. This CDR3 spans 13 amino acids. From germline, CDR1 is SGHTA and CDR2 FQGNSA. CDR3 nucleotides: TGTGCCAGCAGCTCATGGACAGGTGGCGAGCAGTACTTC. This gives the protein CASSSWTGGEQYF. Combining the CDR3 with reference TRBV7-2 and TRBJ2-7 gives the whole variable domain GAGVSQSPSNKVTEKGKDVELRCDPISGHTALYWYRQSLGQGLEFLIYFQGNSAPDKSGLPSDRFSAERTGGSVSTLTIQRTQQEDSAVYLCASSSWTGGEQYFGPGTRLTVT.

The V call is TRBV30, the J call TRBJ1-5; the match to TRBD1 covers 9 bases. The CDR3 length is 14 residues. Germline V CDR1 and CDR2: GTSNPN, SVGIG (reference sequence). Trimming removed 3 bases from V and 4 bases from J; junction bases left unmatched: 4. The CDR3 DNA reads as TGTGCCTGGAGCCCAGGACAGGGGAATCAGCCCCAGCATTTT. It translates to CAWSPGQGNQPQHF.

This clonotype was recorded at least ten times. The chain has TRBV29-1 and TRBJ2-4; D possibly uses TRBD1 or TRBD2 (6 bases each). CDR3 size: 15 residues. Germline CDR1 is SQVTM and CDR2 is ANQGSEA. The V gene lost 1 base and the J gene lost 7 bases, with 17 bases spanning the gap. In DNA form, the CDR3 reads TGCAGCGTTGAAGGTTACGGGGGCGTTAGGAACATTCAGTACTTC. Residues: CSVEGYGGVRNIQYF.

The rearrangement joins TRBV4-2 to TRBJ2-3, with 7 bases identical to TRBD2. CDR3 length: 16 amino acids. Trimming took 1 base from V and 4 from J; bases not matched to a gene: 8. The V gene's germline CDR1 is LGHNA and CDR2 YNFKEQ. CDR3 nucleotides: TGTGCCAGCAGCCAAGGGCCGGGAGGAGGCCCAGATACGCAGTATTTT. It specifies CASSQGPGGGPDTQYF.

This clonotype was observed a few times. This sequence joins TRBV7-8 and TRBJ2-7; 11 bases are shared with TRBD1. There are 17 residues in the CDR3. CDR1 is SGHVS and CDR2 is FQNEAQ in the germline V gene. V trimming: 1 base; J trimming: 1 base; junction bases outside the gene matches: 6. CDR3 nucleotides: TGTGCCAGCAGCTTAGGGACAGGGGGCTTACATTCCTACGAGCAGTACTTC. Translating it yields CASSLGTGGLHSYEQYF. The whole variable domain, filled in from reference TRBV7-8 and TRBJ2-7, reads GAGVSQSPRYKVAKRGQDVALRCDPISGHVSLFWYQQALGQGPEFLTYFQNEAQLDKSGLPSDRFFAERPEGSVSTLKIQRTQQEDSAVYLCASSLGTGGLHSYEQYFGPGTRLTVT.

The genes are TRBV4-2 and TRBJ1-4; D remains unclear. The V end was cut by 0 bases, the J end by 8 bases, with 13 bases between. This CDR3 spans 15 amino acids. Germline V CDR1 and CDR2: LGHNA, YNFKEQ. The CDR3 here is CASSQEGVIREKLFF. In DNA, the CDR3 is TGTGCCAGCAGCCAAGAAGGTGTCATTCGGGAAAAACTGTTTTTT.

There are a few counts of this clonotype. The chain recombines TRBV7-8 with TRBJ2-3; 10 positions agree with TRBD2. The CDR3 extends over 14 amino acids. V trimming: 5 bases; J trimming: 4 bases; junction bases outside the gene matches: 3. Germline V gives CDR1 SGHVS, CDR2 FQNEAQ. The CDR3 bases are TGTGCCAGCAGCCGGACTAGCGGATCAGATACGCAGTATTTT. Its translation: CASSRTSGSDTQYF.

CDR3 amino acids: CASSLGDSNYGYTF. Here the CDR3 DNA reads TGTGCCAGCAGCTTGGGGGACAGTAACTATGGCTACACCTTC. The V call is TRBV5-5, the J call TRBJ1-2, with 7 bases that match TRBD1. V gave up 0 bases and J gave up 1 base; unmatched junction bases: 0. Germline CDR1 is SGHKS and CDR2 is YYEKEE (reference sequence). The CDR3 is 14 amino acids.